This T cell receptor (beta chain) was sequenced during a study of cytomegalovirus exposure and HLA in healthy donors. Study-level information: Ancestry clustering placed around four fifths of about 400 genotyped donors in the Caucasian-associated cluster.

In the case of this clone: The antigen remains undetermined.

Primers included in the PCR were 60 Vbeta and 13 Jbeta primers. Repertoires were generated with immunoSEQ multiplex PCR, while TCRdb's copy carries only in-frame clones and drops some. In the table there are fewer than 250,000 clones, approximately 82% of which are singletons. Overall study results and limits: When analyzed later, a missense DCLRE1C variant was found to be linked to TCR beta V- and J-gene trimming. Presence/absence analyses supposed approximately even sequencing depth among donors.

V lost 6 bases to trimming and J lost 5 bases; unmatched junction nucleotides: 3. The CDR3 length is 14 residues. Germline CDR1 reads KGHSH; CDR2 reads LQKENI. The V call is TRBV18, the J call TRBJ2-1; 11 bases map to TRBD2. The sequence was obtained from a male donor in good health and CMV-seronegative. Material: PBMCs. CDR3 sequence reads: CASSAGLADNEQFF. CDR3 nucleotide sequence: TGTGCCAGCTCGGCGGGACTAGCGGACAATGAGCAGTTCTTC. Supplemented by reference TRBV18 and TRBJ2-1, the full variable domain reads NAGVMQNPRHLVRRRGQEARLRCSPMKGHSHVYWYRQLPEEGLKFMVYLQKENIIDESGMPKERFSAEFPKEGPSILRIQQVVRGDSAAYFCASSAGLADNEQFFGPGTRLTVL.